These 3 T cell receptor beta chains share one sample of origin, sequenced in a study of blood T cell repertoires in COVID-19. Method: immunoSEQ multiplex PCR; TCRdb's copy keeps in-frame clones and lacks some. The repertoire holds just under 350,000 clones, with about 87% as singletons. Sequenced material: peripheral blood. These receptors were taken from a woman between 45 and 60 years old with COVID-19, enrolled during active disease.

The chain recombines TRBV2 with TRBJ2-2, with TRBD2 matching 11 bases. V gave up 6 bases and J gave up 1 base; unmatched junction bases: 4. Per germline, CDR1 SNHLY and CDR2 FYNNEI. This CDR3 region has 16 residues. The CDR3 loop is CASRPLAGGNTGELFF. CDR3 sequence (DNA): TGTGCCAGCAGGCCGCTAGCGGGGGGGAACACCGGGGAGCTGTTTTTT.

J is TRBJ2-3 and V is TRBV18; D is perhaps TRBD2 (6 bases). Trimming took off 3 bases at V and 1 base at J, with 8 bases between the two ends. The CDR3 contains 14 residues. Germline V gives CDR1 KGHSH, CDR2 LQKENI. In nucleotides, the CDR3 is TGTGCCAGCTCACCTAGCGGACGCACAGATACGCAGTATTTT. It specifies CASSPSGRTDTQYF.

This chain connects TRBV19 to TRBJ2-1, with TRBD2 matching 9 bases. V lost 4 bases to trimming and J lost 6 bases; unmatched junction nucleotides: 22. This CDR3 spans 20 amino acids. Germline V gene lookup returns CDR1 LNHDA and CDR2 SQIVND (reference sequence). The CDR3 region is CASSRGNRPGLARFGNEQFF. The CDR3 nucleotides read TGTGCCAGTAGTAGGGGCAACCGACCGGGACTAGCAAGGTTCGGCAATGAGCAGTTCTTC.